The entry below gives a single TCR beta chain sequence along with its context. The method was immunoSEQ multiplex PCR; TCRdb's version includes in-frame clones alone and lacks a portion of them. The data contain 150,000 to 200,000 clones, roughly 91% of them singletons. This entry is derived from a study of cytomegalovirus exposure and HLA in healthy donors. The CDR3 covers 14 residues. CDR1 MNHEY and CDR2 SMNVEV come from the germline V gene (reference sequence). V shed 6 bases and J 5 bases; nucleotides not matched to a gene: 8. V usage is TRBV27 and J usage is TRBJ2-7, with 9 bases that match TRBD2. The TCR sequence derives from a woman in her late teens or twenties in good health and CMV-seropositive. The sequencing input was PBMCs. For the CDR3, the DNA is TGTGCCAGCAGGGTGGCGGGAGGGCGGGACGAGCAGTACTTC. Amino acids: CASRVAGGRDEQYF.